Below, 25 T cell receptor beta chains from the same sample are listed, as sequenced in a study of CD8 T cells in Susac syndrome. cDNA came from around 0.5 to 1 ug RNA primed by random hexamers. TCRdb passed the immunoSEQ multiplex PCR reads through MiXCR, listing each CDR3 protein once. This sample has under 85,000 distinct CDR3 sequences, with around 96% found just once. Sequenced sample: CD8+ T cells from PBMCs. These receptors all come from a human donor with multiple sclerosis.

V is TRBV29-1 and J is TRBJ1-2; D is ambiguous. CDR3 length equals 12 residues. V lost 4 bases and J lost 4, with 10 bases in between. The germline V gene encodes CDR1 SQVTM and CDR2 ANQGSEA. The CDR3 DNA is TGCAGCGTTGGCAAAGGTGGCTATGGCTACACCTTC. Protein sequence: CSVGKGGYGYTF.

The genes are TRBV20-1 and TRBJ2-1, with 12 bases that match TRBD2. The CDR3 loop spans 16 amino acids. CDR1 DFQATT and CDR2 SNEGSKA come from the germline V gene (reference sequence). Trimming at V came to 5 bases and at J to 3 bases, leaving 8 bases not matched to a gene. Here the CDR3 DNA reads TGCAGTGCTGCCCTAGCGGGAGGGCCGGGCTACAATGAGCAGTTCTTC. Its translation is CSAALAGGPGYNEQFF.

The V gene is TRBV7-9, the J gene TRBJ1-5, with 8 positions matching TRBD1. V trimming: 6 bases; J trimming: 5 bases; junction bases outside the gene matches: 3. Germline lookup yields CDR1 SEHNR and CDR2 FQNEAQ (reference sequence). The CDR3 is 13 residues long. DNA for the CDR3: TGTGCCAGCAGAGGACAGGGTGATCAGCCCCAGCATTTT. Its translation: CASRGQGDQPQHF.

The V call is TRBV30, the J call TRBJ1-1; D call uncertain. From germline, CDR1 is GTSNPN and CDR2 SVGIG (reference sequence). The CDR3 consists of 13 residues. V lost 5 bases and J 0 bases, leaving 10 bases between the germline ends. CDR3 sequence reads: CAWAGYMNTEAFF. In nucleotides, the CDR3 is TGTGCCTGGGCGGGATATATGAACACTGAAGCTTTCTTT.

CDR3 in DNA: TGCGCCAGCAGCCAAGCAATGGCAGGGATCTACGAGCAGTACTTC. The encoded protein is CASSQAMAGIYEQYF. The chain combines TRBV4-1 with TRBJ2-7; TRBD1 is a possible D gene (5 bases). Germline CDR1 and CDR2: MGHRA and YSYEKL. The CDR3 spans 15 residues. With 1 base removed from V and 3 bases from J, the gap between germline ends came to 13 bases.

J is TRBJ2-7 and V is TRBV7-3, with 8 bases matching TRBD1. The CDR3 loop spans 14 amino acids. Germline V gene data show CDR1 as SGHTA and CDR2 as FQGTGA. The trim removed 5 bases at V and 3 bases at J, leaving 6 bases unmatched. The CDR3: CASSPGQGHYEQYF. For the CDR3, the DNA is TGTGCCAGCAGCCCAGGACAGGGCCACTACGAGCAGTACTTC.

CDR3 loop: CSARPGDRVRHEQFF. The CDR3, as DNA: TGCAGTGCTCGCCCCGGGGACAGGGTTCGGCATGAGCAGTTCTTC. This sequence joins TRBV20-1 and TRBJ2-1; 9 positions agree with TRBD1. Germline V gene lookup returns CDR1 DFQATT and CDR2 SNEGSKA (reference sequence). The CDR3 is 15 amino acids. V lost 5 bases, J lost 8 bases, and 13 bases stayed unmatched.

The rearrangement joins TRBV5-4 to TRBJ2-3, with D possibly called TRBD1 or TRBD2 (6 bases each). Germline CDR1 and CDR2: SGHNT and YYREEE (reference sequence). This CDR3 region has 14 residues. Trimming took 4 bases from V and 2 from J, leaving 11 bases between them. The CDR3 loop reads CASSRGQVTDTQYF. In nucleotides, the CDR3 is TGTGCCAGCAGCCGGGGGCAGGTCACAGATACGCAGTATTTT.

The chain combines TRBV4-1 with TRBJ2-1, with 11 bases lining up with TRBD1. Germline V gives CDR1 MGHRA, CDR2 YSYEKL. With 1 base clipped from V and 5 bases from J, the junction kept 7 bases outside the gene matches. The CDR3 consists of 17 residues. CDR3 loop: CASSQVQGQGAHNEQFF. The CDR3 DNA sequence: TGCGCCAGCAGCCAAGTCCAAGGACAGGGGGCTCACAATGAGCAGTTCTTC.

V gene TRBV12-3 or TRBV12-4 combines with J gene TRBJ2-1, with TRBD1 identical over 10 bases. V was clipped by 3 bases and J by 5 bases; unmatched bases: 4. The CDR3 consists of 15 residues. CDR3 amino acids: CASSFWDRGDNEQFF. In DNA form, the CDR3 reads TGTGCCAGCAGTTTTTGGGACAGGGGAGACAATGAGCAGTTCTTC.

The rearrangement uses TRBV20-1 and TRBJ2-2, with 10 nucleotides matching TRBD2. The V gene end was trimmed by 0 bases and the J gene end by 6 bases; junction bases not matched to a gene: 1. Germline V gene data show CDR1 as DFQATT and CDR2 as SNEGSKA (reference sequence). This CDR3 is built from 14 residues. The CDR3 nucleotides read TGCAGTGCTAGAGAGGGACTAGCGCCCGGGGAGCTGTTTTTT. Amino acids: CSAREGLAPGELFF.

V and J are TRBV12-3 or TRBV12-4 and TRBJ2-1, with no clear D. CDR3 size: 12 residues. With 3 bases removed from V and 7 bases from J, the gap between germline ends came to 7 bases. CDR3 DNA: TGTGCCAGCAGTTTTGTAGGGAATGAGCAGTTCTTC. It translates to CASSFVGNEQFF.

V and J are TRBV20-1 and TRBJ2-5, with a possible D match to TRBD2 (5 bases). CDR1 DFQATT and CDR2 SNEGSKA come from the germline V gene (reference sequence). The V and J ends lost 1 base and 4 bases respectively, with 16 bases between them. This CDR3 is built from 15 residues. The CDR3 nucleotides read TGCAGTGCTAGAGCAATTGACCAAGGAGGAGAGACCCAGTACTTC. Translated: CSARAIDQGGETQYF.

Here the CDR3 DNA reads TGTGCCAGCAGGGACGCTAGCGGGAGGACCTACAATGAGCAGTTCTTC. Translated, it gives CASRDASGRTYNEQFF. This chain connects TRBV7-8 to TRBJ2-1; 11 nucleotides align to TRBD2. V lost 6 bases to trimming and J lost 2 bases; unmatched junction nucleotides: 6. The CDR3 spans 16 residues. Germline V CDR1 and CDR2: SGHVS, FQNEAQ.

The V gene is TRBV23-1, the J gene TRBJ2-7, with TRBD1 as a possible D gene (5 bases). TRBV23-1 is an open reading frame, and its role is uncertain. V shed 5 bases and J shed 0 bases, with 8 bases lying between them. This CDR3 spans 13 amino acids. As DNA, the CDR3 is TGCGCCAGCAGTATAGACAGCTCCTACGAGCAGTACTTC. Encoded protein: CASSIDSSYEQYF.

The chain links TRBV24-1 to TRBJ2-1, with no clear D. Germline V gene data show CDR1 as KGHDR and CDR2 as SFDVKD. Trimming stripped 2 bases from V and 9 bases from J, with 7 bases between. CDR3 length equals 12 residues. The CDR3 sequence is CATSDSTGEQFF. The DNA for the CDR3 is TGTGCCACCAGTGATTCAACCGGTGAGCAGTTCTTC.

CDR3 nucleotides: TGTGCCAGCAGTCCCCGCCAGACAGAGTCCTACGAGCAGTACTTC. The encoded protein is CASSPRQTESYEQYF. The chain uses TRBV28 and TRBJ2-7, with D tentatively TRBD1 (5 bases). CDR3 length equals 15 residues. Germline CDR1 MDHEN, CDR2 SYDVKM. Deletions cut 5 bases from V and 1 base from J, with 15 bases between.

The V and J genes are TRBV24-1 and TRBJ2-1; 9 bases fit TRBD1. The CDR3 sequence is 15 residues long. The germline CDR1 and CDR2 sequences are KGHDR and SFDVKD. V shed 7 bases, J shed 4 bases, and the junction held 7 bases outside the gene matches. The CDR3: CATSPGDREYNEQFF. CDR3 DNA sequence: TGTGCCACCAGCCCCGGGGACAGGGAATACAATGAGCAGTTCTTC.

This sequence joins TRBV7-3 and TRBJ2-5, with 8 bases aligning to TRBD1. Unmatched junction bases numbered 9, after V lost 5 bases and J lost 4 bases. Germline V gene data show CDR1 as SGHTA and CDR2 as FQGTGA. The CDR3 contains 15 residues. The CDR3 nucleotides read TGTGCCAGCAGCCCATCAGGGGGCTATGGAGAGACCCAGTACTTC. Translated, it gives CASSPSGGYGETQYF.

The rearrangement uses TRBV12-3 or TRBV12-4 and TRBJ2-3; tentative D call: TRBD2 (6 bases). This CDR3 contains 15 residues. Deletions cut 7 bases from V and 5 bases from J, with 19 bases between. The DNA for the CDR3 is TGTGCCAGCAAGCTGGTGGGCGGGGAAAGAGATACGCAGTATTTT. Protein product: CASKLVGGERDTQYF.

CDR3 coding DNA: TGTGCCAGCAGCCCCCTGGGGCCAGATACGCAGTATTTT. This codes for CASSPLGPDTQYF. The chain carries TRBV27 and TRBJ2-3; possible D gene TRBD1, 5 bases. V lost 6 bases to trimming and J lost 4 bases, with 11 bases between them. This CDR3 has 13 residues. Germline V CDR1 and CDR2: MNHEY, SMNVEV (reference sequence).

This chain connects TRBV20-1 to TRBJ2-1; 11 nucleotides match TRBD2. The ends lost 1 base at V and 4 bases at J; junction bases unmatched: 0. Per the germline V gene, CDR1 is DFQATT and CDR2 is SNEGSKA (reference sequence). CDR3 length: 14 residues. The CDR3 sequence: CSARGLAGYNEQFF. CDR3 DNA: TGCAGTGCTAGAGGACTAGCGGGATACAATGAGCAGTTCTTC.

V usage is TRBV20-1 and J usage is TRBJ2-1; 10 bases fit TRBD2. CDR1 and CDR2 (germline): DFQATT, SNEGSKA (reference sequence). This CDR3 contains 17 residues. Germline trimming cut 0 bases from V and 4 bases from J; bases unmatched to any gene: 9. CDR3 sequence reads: CSARDLRTSGEYNEQFF. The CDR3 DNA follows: TGCAGTGCTAGAGATCTTAGAACTAGCGGGGAGTACAATGAGCAGTTCTTC.

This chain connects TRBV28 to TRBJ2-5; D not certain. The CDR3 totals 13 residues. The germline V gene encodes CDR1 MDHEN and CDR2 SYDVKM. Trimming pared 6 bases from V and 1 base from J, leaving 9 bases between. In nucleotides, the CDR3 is TGTGCCAGCAGCGCGAGGCCCCAAGAGACCCAGTACTTC. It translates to CASSARPQETQYF.

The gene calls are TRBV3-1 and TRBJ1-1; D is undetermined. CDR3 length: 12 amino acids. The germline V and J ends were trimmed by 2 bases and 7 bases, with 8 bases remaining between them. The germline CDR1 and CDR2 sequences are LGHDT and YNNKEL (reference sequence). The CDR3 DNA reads TGTGCCAGCAGCCAAACGGCGGTTGAAGCTTTCTTT. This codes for CASSQTAVEAFF. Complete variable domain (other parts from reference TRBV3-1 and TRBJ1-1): DTAVSQTPKYLVTQMGNDKSIKCEQNLGHDTMYWYKQDSKKFLKIMFSYNNKELIINETVPNRFSPKSPDKAHLNLHINSLELGDSAVYFCASSQTAVEAFFGQGTRLTVV.